This T cell receptor beta chain comes out of a study of T cells in Graves' hyperthyroidism and ophthalmopathy. General study points: A model built on 13 V-J features separated ophthalmopathy from stable hyperthyroidism. Onset of ophthalmopathy came a median 6.5 months after the model predicted it.

Of note for this clonotype: Its antigen is unknown.

TCR beta CDR3 regions were amplified from RNA transcripts. Initially, a first-round RT-PCR of the TCR CDR3 employed the HTBI primer set. TCRdb passed the multiplex PCR reads through MiXCR, listing each CDR3 protein once. The data hold 550,000 to 700,000 distinct CDR3 sequences, with around 42% observed a single time. Each diagnosis drew on symptoms, thyroxine, TRAb, thyroid ultrasound and orbital computed tomography findings. V dropped 5 bases and J dropped 3 bases, with 11 bases sitting between them. CDR1 is ENHRY and CDR2 is SYGVKD in the germline V gene. CDR3 length equals 15 residues. The clonotype originates from an adult woman with Graves' disease, either hyperthyroidism or ophthalmopathy (not recorded which). The chain has TRBV10-3 and TRBJ1-6, with a weak D call TRBD1 (6 bases). Sequenced input: peripheral blood or thyroid tissue (not recorded which). CDR3 nucleotide sequence: TGTGCCATCAGTCAACAGGGCGGCTATAATTCACCCCTCCACTTT. This translates into CAISQQGGYNSPLHF.